This T cell receptor (beta chain) appears in the sequencing data of a study of blood T cell repertoires in COVID-19. Germline values: CDR1 SGHNT, CDR2 YYREEE (reference sequence). The CDR3 is 16 amino acids. V was pared by 4 bases and J by 7 bases, with 15 bases of the junction left unmatched. Assay: immunoSEQ multiplex PCR; the TCRdb copy retains only in-frame clones and omits some. The sample shows 300,000 to 400,000 clones, more than 75% of them seen only once. V gene TRBV5-4 combines with J gene TRBJ1-2; TRBD1 agrees at 8 bases. The TCR was taken from an older woman with COVID-19, enrolled during active disease. Sequenced: peripheral blood. Here the CDR3 reads CASSPRTGRAPSGYTF. The CDR3 DNA follows: TGTGCCAGCAGCCCGCGGACAGGGAGGGCTCCGAGTGGCTACACCTTC.